The present T cell receptor beta chain was sequenced within a study of CD8 T cells in Susac syndrome (dated by TCRdb to the late 2010s). For the wider study: Of the Susac syndrome patients who were sequenced, fewer than 10 were in clinical remission while six had clinically active disease. Repertoire sequencing was used to test whether CD8+ T cell activation and differentiation in Susac syndrome was antigen driven. At blood withdrawal, Susac syndrome patients were either therapy-naive, taking corticosteroids (in some cases with IVIg as well), or taking IVIg alone. General findings and caveats noted by the study authors: No clonal expansion was detected in the CD4+ T cell repertoire of Susac syndrome patients. The number of individuals in the TCR sequencing and HLA analysis was acknowledged as relatively small.

Remarks on this clonotype: What antigen it recognizes has not been identified. No much larger clonotype is one base removed from it; base qualities were not supplied.

The CDR3 sequence holds 13 residues, the cysteine and phenylalanine included. Only the CDR3 region is kept as DNA, spanning 39 bases read in frame from base 1. V sheds 3 bases and J sheds 3 bases, leaving 6 bases between their ends. CDR1 SQVTM and CDR2 ANQGSEA were looked up in the germline V gene. RNA was extracted using the RNeasy kit, and about 0.45 to 1 ug of the RNA was reverse transcribed with random hexamers. The immunoSEQ multiplex PCR assay, which covers 54 Vbeta and 13 Jbeta segments, was used to amplify TCR beta CDR3 regions. Bias from PCR amplification was corrected by using a synthetic template baseline for primer optimization and for computational correction. In the paper's pipeline: Reads were assigned to V, D and J genes according to IMGT and analyzed in immunoSEQ Analyzer, with only productive sequences retained. Clonality was computed as one minus Shannon entropy normalized by log2 of the number of productive unique sequences. Public and private clones were assessed among the 100 most prevalent clones of each patient and control. A clone was defined as Susac-specific if it was absent from the healthy and MS cohorts, from 1052 published viral clones and from other ImmuneACCESS disease sequences. TCRdb trimmed the raw reads at Q25, called clones with MiXCR and kept productive beta chains. Each entry is one CDR3 protein sequence, shown with its most common DNA and genes. In this record, the V and J calls reflect TCRdb's handling and not the investigators' own analysis. Here the sample has around 230,000 distinct CDR3 sequences; about 96% occur a single time. In total, the top ten clones hold 0.08% to 0.11% of the sample.

Peripheral blood CD8+ and CD4+ T cells from healthy donors, Susac syndrome patients and multiple sclerosis patients were profiled using high-throughput TCR beta sequencing. Recently defined diagnostic criteria for definite or probable disease were met by the Susac syndrome patients. Bulk CD8+ and CD4+ T cells were purified by magnetic negative isolation, whereas CD8+ TEMRA cells were enriched by FACS. Blood was drawn into EDTA tubes, processed within 24 hours, and PBMCs were isolated by density gradient centrifugation. PBMCs destined for TCR sequencing were cryopreserved in liquid nitrogen and later thawed in a 37 °C water bath. The sorted or isolated CD4+, CD8+ and CD8+ TEMRA cells had a purity of 90% or higher.

This TCR came from a human donor with Susac syndrome. The chain is made from TRBV29-1 and TRBJ2-6; no D gene is confidently identified. Sequenced sample: CD4+ T cells from PBMCs. The DNA reads TGCAGCGTTGACTATAGTGGGGCCAACGTCCTGACTTTC. Its coded protein is CSVDYSGANVLTF.